The present entry profiles one T cell receptor beta chain with its context. The antigen is not known. It was by quantitative 5'-RACE with molecular barcodes that TCR beta libraries were made. In TCRdb, the 5' RACE reads were re-called with MiXCR into one record per CDR3 protein. The sample has 350,000 to 550,000 distinct CDR3 sequences; roughly 27% are singletons. The CDR3 spans 14 residues. V was clipped by 5 bases and J by 8 bases; unmatched bases: 3. The germline CDR1 and CDR2 sequences are SGHTA and FQGNSA. The data originate from a study of CD8 T cells in ankylosing spondylitis. The study's findings and limits: Characteristic of ankylosing spondylitis blood, it appeared, was a TCR beta motif comprising about eight highly homologous variants. Matched ankylosing spondylitis synovial fluid reportedly showed significant enrichment of disease-linked clones. Disease-linked clones were CD8+ and relatively rare in peripheral blood.

The chain links TRBV7-2 to TRBJ1-6; TRBD1 aligns across 10 bases. The clonotype originates from a male donor with ankylosing spondylitis. The sequenced sample was blood, either unsorted or a sorted T cell fraction (not recorded which). CDR3 sequence reads: CASSRGQGDSPLHF. CDR3 DNA sequence: TGTGCCAGCAGCCGCGGACAGGGGGATTCACCCCTCCACTTT.